This T cell receptor beta chain is from a study of B cell selection in AIRE deficiency. Using immunoSEQ multiplex PCR, the repertoire was profiled, and TCRdb retains in-frame clones only, with some absent. The sample contains fewer than 30,000 clones, 95% to 96% of which appear only once. CD4+CD127+ cells were sorted as the conventional CD4 T cells. Study results and caveats: Around 30% of healthy-shared Treg TCRbeta sequences appeared in patient Tconv cells. Only about a tenth of about 3,500 shared Treg sequences were patient-specific; 31.6% healthy-specific.

Deletions cut 0 bases from V and 3 bases from J, with 8 bases between. The CDR3 runs to 14 residues. Germline V gene data show CDR1 as MNHEY and CDR2 as SVGAGI. Comment on this clone: Its antigen is not identified.

This receptor was identified in a human donor in good health. This chain links TRBV6-5 with TRBJ1-2, with D perhaps TRBD1 (5 bases). The sequenced material came from CD4+CD127+ conventional T cells sorted from PBMCs. The CDR3 coding sequence is TGTGCCAGCAGTTACTCGAGCAGGGACTATGGCTACACCTTC. It codes for CASSYSSRDYGYTF.